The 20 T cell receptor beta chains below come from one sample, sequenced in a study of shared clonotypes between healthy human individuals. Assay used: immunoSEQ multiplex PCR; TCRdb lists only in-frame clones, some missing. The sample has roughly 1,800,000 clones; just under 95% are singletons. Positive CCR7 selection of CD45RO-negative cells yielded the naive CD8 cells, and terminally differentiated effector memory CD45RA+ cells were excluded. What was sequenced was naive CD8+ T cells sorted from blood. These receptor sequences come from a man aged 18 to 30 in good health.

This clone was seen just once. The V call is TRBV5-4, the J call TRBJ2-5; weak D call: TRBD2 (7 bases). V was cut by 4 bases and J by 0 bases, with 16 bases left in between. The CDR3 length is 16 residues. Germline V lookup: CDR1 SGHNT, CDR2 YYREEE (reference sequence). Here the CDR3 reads CASSSLGEGDQETQYF. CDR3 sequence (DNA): TGTGCCAGCAGCAGTCTAGGGGAGGGGGACCAAGAGACCCAGTACTTC.

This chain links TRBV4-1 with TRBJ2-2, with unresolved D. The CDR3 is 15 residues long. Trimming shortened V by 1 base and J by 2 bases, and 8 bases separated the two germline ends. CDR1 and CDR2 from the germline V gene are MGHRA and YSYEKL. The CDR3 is CASSQVYLNTGELFF. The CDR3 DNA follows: TGCGCCAGCAGCCAAGTTTACCTCAACACCGGGGAGCTGTTTTTT.

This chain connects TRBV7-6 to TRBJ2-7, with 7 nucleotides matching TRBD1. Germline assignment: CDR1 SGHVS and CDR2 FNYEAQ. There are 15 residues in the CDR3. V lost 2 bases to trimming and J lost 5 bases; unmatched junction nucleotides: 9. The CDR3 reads CASSLSAKGANEQYF. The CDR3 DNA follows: TGTGCCAGCAGCTTATCCGCCAAGGGGGCGAACGAGCAGTACTTC.

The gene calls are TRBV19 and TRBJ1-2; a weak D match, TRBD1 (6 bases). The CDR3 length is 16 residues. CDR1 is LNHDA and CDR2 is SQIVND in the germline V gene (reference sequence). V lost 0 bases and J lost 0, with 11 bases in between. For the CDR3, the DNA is TGTGCCAGTAGTATAGATCAGGGGAGTTCTAACTATGGCTACACCTTC. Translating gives CASSIDQGSSNYGYTF.

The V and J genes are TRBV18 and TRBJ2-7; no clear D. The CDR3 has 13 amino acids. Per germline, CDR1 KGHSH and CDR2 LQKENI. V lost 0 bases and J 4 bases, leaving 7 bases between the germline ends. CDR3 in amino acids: CASSPPDGYEQYF. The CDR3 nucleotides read TGTGCCAGCTCACCACCAGACGGTTACGAGCAGTACTTC.

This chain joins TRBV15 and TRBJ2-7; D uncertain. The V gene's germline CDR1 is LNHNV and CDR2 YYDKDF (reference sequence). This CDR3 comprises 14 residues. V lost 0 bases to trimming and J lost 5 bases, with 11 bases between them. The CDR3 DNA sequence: TGTGCCACCAGCAGAGATCAAGGGCTAAACGAGCAGTACTTC. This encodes CATSRDQGLNEQYF.

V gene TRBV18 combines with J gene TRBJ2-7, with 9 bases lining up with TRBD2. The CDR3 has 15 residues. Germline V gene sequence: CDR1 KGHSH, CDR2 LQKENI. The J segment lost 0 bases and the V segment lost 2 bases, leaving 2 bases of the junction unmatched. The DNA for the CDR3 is TGTGCCAGCTCACCAGAGCGGGAGGCCTCCTACGAGCAGTACTTC. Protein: CASSPEREASYEQYF.

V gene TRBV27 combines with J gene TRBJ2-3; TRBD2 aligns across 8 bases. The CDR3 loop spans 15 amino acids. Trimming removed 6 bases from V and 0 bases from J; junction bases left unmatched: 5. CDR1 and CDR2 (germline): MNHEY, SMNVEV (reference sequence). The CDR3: CASSRAGVSTDTQYF. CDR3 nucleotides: TGTGCCAGCAGCCGAGCGGGGGTTAGCACAGATACGCAGTATTTT.

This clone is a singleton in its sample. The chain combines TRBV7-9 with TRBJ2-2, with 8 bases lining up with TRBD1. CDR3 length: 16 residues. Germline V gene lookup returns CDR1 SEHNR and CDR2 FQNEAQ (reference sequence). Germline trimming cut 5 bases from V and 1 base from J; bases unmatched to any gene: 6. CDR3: CASSSTGTGNTGELFF. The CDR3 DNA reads TGTGCCAGCAGCAGTACCGGGACAGGGAACACCGGGGAGCTGTTTTTT.

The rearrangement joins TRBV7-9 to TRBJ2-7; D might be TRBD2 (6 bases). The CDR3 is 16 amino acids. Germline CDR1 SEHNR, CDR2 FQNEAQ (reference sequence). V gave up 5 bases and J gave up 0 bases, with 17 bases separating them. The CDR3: CASSVSTGVTSYEQYF. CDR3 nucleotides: TGTGCCAGCAGCGTATCTACGGGGGTTACCTCCTACGAGCAGTACTTC.

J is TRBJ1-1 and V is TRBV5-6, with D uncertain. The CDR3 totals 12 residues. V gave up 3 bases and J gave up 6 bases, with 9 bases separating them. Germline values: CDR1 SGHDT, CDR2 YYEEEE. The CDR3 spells CASSWGDAEAFF. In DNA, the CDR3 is TGTGCCAGCAGCTGGGGAGACGCTGAAGCTTTCTTT.

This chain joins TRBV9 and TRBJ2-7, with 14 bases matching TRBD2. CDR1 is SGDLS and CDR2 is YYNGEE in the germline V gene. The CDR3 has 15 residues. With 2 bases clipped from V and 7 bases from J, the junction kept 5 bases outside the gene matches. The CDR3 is CASSVSGLAGEEQYF. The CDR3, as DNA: TGTGCCAGCAGCGTGTCGGGACTAGCGGGAGAAGAGCAGTACTTC.

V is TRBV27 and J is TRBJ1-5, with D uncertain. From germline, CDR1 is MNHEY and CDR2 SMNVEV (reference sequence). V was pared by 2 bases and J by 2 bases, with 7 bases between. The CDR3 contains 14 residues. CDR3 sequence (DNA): TGTGCCAGCAGTTTAGTGTCAGGCAATCAGCCCCAGCATTTT. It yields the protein CASSLVSGNQPQHF.

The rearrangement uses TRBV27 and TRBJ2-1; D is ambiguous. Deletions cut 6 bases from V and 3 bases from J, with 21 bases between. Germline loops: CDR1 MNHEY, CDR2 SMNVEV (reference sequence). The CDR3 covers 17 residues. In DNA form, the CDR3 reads TGTGCCAGCAGCGACATACCGATTGTGGGGTACTACAATGAGCAGTTCTTC. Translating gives CASSDIPIVGYYNEQFF.

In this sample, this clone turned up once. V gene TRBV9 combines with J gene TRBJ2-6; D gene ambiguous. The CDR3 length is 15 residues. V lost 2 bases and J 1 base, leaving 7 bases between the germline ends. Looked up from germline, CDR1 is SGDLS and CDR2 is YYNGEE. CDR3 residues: CASSVPESGANVLTF. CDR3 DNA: TGTGCCAGCAGCGTCCCCGAGTCTGGGGCCAACGTCCTGACTTTC.

CDR3 in DNA: TGTGCCAGTAGCCCGACTTTTTTCAATGAGCAGTTCTTC. The encoded protein is CASSPTFFNEQFF. The rearrangement uses TRBV19 and TRBJ2-1; the D is unclear. The CDR3 sequence is 13 residues long. V was cut by 6 bases and J by 6 bases, with 12 bases left in between. Germline CDR1 reads LNHDA; CDR2 reads SQIVND (reference sequence).

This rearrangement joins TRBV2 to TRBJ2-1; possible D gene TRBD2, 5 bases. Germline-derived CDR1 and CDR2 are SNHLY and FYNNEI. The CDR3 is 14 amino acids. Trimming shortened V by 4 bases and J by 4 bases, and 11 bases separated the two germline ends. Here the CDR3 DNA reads TGTGCCAGCAGTGCTACCGGAGGTTACAATGAGCAGTTCTTC. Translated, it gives CASSATGGYNEQFF.

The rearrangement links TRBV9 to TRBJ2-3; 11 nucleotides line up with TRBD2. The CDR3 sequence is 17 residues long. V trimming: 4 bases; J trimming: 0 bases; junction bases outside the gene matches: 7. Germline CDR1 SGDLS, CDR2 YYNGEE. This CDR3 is CASSSPGLAASTDTQYF. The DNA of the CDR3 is TGTGCCAGCAGCTCGCCGGGACTAGCGGCTAGCACAGATACGCAGTATTTT.

CDR3 in DNA: TGTGCCAGCAGCCAAGCCCTCAGGGAGGTAAACTTGAACACTGAAGCTTTCTTT. Amino acid sequence: CASSQALREVNLNTEAFF. The chain recombines TRBV11-3 with TRBJ1-1; D possibly corresponds to TRBD1 (5 bases). The CDR3 contains 18 residues. V lost 5 bases and J lost 0, with 22 bases in between. Germline-derived CDR1 and CDR2 are SGHNT and YENEEA.

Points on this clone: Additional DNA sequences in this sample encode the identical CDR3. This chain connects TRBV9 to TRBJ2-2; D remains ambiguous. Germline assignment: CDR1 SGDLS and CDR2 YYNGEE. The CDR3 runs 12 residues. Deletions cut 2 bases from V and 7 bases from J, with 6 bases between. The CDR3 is CASSVNGGELFF. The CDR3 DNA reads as TGTGCCAGCAGCGTCAATGGCGGGGAGCTGTTTTTT. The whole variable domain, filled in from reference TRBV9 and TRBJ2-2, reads DSGVTQTPKHLITATGQRVTLRCSPRSGDLSVYWYQQSLDQGLQFLIQYYNGEERAKGNILERFSAQQFPDLHSELNLSSLELGDSALYFCASSVNGGELFFGEGSRLTVL.